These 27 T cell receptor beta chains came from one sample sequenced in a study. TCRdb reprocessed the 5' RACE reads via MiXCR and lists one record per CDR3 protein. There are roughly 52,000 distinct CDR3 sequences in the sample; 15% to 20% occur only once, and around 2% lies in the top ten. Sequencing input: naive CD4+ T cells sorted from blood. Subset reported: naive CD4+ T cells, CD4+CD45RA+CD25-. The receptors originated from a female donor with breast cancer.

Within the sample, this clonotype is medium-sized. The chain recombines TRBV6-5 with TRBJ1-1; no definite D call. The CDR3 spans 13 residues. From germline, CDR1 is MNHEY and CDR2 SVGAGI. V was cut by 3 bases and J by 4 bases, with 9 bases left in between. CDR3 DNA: TGTGCCAGCAGTTATACTCTAGGCACTGAAGCTTTCTTT. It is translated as CASSYTLGTEAFF.

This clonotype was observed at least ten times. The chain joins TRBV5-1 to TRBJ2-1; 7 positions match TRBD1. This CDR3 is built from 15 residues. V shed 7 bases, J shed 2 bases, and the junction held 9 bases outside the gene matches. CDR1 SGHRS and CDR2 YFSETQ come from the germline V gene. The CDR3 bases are TGCGCCAGCTGCCACCGGGACAGTACCTACAATGAGCAGTTCTTC. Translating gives CASCHRDSTYNEQFF.

In nucleotides, the CDR3 is TGCAGCGTTGAAAAGCTGGGTGGAGAGGTGTACAATGAGCAGTTCTTC. It codes for CSVEKLGGEVYNEQFF. The gene calls are TRBV29-1 and TRBJ2-1; D is unclear. Trimming took off 2 bases at V and 4 bases at J, with 18 bases between the two ends. Germline V gene data show CDR1 as SQVTM and CDR2 as ANQGSEA. The CDR3 consists of 16 residues.

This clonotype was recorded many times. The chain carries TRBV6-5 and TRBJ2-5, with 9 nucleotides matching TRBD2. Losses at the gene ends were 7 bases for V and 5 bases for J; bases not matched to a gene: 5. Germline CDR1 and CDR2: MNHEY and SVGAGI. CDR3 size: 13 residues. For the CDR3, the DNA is TGTGCCAGCATTAGCGGGGGAGCCGAGACCCAGTACTTC. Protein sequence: CASISGGAETQYF.

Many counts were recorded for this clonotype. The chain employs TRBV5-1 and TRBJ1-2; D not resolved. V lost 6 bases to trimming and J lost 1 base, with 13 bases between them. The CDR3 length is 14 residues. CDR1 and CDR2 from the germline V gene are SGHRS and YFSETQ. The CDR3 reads CASTTSGSNYGYTF. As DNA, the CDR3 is TGCGCCAGCACCACCAGCGGCAGTAACTATGGCTACACCTTC.

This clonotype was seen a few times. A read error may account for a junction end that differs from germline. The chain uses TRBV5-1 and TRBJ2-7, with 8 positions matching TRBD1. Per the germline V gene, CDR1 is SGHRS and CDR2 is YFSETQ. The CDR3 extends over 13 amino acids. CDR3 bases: TGCGCCAGCAGCATAGCTACCCGGGACAGGCTAAACTTC. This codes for CASSIATRDRLNF.

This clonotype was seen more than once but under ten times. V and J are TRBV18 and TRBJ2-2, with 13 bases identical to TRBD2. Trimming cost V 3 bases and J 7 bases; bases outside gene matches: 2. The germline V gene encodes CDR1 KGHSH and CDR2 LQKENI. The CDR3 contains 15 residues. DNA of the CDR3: TGTGCCAGCTCACCGGGGACTAGCGGGATCGGGGAGCTGTTTTTT. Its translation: CASSPGTSGIGELFF.

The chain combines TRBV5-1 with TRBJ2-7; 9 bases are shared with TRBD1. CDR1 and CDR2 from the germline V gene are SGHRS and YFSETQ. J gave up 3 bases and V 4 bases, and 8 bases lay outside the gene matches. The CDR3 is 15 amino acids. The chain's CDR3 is CASSRSGTGIYEQYF. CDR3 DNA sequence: TGCGCCAGCAGCAGATCCGGGACAGGGATCTACGAGCAGTACTTC.

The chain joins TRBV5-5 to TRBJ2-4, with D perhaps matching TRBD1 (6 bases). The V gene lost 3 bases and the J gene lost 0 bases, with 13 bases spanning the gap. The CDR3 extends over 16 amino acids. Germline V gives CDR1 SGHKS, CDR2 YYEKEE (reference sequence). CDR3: CASSSGHAIAKNIQYF. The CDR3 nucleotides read TGTGCCAGCAGCTCGGGACACGCTATAGCCAAAAACATTCAGTACTTC. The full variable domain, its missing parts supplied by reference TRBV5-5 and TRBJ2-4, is DAGVTQSPTHLIKTRGQQVTLRCSPISGHKSVSWYQQVLGQGPQFIFQYYEKEERGRGNFPDRFSARQFPNYSSELNVNALLLGDSALYLCASSSGHAIAKNIQYFGAGTRLSVL.

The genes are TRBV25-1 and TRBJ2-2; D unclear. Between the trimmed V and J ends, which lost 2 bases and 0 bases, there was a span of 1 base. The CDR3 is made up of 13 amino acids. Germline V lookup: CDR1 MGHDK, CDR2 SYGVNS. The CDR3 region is CASSEPNTGELFF. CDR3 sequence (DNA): TGTGCCAGCAGTGAACCGAACACCGGGGAGCTGTTTTTT.

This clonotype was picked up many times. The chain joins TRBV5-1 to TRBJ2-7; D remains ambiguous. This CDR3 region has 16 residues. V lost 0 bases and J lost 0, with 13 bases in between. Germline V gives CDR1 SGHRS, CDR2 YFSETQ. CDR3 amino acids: CASSLAAITNSYEQYF. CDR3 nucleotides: TGCGCCAGCAGCTTGGCCGCAATCACCAACTCCTACGAGCAGTACTTC.

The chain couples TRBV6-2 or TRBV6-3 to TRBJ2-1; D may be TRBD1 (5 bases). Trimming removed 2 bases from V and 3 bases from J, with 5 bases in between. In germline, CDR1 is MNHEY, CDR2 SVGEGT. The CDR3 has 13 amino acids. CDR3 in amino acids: CASSYDSYNEQFF. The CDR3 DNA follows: TGTGCCAGCAGTTACGACAGCTACAATGAGCAGTTCTTC.

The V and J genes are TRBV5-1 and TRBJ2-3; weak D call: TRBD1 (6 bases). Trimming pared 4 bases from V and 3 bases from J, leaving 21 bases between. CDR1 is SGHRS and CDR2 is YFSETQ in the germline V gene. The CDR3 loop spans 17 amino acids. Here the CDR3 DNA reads TGCGCCAGCAGCCGCAATCCGTTAACTACAGGGACAGATACGCAGTATTTT. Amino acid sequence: CASSRNPLTTGTDTQYF.

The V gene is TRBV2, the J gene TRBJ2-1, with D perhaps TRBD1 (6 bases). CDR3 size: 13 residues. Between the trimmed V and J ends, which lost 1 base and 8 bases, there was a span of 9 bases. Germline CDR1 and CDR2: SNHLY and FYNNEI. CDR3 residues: CASSEDREYEQFF. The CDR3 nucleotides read TGTGCCAGCAGTGAAGACAGGGAGTATGAGCAGTTCTTC.

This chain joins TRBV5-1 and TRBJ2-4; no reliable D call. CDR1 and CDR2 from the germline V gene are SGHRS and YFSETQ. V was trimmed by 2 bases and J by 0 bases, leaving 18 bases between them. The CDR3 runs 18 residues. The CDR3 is CASSFRGGENLAKNIQYF. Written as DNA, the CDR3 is TGCGCCAGCAGCTTCCGCGGTGGGGAAAACTTAGCCAAAAACATTCAGTACTTC.

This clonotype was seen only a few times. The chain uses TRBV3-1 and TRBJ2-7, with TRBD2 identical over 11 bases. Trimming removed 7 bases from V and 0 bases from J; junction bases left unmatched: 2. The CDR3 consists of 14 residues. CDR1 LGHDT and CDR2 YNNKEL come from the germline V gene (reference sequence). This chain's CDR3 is CASTLAGGSYEQYF. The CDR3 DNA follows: TGTGCCAGCACCCTAGCGGGAGGCTCCTACGAGCAGTACTTC.

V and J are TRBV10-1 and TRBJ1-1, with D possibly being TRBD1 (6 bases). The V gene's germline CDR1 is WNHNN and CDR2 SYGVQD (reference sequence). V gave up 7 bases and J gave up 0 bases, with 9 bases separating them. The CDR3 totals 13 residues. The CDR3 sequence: CASKGGVNTEAFF. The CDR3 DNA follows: TGCGCCAGCAAAGGGGGGGTGAACACTGAAGCTTTCTTT.

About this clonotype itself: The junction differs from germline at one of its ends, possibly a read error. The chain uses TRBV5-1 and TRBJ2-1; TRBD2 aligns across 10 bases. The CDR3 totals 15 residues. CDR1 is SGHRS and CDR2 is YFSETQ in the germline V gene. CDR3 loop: CASSRSGGSYNEQFF. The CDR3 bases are TGTGCCAGCAGCCGTAGCGGGGGGTCCTACAATGAGCAGTTCTTC.

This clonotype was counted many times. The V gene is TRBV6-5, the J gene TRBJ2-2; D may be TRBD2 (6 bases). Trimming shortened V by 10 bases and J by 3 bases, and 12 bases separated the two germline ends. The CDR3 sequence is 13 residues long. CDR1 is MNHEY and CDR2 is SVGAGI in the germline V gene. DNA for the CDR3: TGTGCCATTCGGAGGGTGGACACCGGGGAGCTGTTTTTT. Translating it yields CAIRRVDTGELFF.

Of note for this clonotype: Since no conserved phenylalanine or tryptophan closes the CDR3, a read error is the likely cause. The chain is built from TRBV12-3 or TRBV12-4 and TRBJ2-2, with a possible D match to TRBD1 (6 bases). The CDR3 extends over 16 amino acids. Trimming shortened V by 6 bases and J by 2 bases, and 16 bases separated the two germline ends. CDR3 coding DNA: TGTGCCAGCAGCCCAGGGGACATTTTAAACACCGGGGAGCTGTTTTCT. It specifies CASSPGDILNTGELFS.

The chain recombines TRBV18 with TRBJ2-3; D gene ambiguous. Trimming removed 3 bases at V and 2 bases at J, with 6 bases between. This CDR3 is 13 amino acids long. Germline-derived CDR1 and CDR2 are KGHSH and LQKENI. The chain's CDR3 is CASSPEITDTQYF. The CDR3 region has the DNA TGTGCCAGCTCACCTGAAATCACAGATACGCAGTATTTT. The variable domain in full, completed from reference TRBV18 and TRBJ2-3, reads NAGVMQNPRHLVRRRGQEARLRCSPMKGHSHVYWYRQLPEEGLKFMVYLQKENIIDESGMPKERFSAEFPKEGPSILRIQQVVRGDSAAYFCASSPEITDTQYFGPGTRLTVL.

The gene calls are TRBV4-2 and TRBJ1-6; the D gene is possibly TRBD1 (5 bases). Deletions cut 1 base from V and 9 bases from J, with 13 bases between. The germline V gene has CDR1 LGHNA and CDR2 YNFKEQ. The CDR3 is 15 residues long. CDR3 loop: CASSQVYRSGSPLHF. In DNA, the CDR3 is TGTGCCAGCAGCCAAGTGTACAGGTCGGGTTCACCCCTCCACTTT.

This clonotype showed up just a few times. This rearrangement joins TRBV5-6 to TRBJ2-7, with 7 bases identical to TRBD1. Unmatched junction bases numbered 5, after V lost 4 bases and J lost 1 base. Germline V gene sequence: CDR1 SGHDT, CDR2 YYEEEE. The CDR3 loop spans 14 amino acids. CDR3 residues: CASSAGTVSYEQYF. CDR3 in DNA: TGTGCCAGCAGCGCCGGGACAGTTTCCTACGAGCAGTACTTC.

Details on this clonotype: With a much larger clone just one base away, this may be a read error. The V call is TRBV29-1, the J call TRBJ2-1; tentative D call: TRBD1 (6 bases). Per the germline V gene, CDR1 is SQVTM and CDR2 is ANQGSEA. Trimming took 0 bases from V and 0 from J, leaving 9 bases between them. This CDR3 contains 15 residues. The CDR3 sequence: CSVEDRQASYNEQFF. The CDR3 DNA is TGCAGCGTTGAAGATCGACAGGCCTCCTACAATGAGCAGTTCTTC.

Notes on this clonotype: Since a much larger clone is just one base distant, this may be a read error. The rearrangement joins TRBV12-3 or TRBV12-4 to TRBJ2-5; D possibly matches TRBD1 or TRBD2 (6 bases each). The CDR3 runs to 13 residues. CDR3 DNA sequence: TGTGCCAGCAGGTGGACAGCCCGGGAGACCCAGTGCTTC. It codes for CASRWTARETQCF.

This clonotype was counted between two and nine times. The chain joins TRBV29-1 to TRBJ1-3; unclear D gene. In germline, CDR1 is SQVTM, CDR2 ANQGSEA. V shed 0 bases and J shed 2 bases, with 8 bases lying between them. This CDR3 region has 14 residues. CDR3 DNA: TGCAGCGTTGAAGATGTAGGAGCTGGAAACACCATATATTTT. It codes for CSVEDVGAGNTIYF.

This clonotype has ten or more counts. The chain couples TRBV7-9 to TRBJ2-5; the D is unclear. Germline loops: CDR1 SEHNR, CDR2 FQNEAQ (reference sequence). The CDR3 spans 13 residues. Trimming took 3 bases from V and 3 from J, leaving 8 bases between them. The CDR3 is CASSFSREETQYF. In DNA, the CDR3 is TGTGCCAGCAGCTTTTCCAGAGAAGAGACCCAGTACTTC.